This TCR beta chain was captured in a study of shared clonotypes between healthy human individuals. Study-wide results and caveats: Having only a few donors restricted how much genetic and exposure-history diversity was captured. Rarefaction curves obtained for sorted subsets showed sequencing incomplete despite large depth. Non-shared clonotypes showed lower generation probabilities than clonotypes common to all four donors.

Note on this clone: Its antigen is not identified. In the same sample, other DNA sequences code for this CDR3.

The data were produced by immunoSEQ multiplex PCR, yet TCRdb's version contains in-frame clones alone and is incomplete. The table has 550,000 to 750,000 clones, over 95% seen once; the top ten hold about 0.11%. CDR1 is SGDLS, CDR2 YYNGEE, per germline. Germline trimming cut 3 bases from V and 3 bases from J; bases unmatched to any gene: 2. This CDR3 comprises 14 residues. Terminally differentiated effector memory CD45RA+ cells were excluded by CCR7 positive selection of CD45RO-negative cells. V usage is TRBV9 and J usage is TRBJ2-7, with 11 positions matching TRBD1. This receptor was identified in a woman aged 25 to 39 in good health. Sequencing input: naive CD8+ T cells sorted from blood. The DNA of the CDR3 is TGTGCCAGCAGCGCGGGGACAGGGGGCTACGAGCAGTACTTC. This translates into CASSAGTGGYEQYF.